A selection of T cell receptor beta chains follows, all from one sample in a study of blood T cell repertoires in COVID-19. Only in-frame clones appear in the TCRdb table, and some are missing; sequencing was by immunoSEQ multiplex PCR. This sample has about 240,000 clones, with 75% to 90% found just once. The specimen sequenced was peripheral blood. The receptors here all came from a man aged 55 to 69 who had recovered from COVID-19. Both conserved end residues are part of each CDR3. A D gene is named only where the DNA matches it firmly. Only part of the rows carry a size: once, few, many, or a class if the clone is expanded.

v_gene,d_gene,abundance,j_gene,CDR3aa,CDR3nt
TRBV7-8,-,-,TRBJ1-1,CASSLDEGLNTEAFF,TGTGCCAGCAGCTTAGACGAGGGCCTGAACACTGAAGCTTTCTTT
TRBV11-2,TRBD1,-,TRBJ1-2,CASSLVGSGQDYGYTF,TGTGCCAGCAGCTTAGTGGGATCCGGACAGGACTATGGCTACACCTTC
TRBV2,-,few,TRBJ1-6,CASSVQGADNSPLHF,TGTGCCAGCAGTGTACAGGGAGCAGATAATTCACCCCTCCACTTT
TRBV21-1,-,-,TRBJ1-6,CASSKKRTGYHNSPLHF,TGTGCCAGCAGCAAAAAGAGGACAGGGTACCATAATTCACCCCTCCACTTT
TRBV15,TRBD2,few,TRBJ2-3,CATSRDRTSITQYF,TGTGCCACCAGCAGAGACCGGACTAGTATCACGCAGTATTTT
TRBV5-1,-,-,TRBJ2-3,CASSLRGVTGDTQYF,TGCGCCAGCAGCTTGCGCGGGGTTACGGGAGATACGCAGTATTTT
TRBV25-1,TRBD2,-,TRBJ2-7,CASSESGGRYYEQYF,TGTGCCAGCAGTGAAAGCGGGGGCCGATACTACGAGCAGTACTTC
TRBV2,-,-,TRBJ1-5,CASSEGLSVKPQHF,TGTGCCAGCAGTGAAGGATTATCGGTTAAGCCCCAGCATTTT
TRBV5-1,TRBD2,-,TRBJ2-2,CASCPASGGVNTGELFF,TGCGCCAGCTGCCCGGCTAGCGGGGGGGTGAACACCGGGGAGCTGTTTTTT
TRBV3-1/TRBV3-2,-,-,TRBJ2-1,CASSRRSPSSYNEQFF,TGTGCCAGCAGCCGGAGGTCTCCCAGCTCCTACAATGAGCAGTTCTTC
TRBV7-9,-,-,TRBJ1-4,CASSLVTGEKLFF,TGTGCCAGCAGCTTAGTGACGGGTGAAAAACTGTTTTTT
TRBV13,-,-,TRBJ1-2,CASSSQASSRGYTF,TGTGCCAGCAGCTCTCAGGCGTCCTCTCGGGGCTACACCTTC
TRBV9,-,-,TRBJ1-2,CASSPAAGYGYTF,TGTGCCAGCAGCCCTGCCGCAGGGTATGGCTACACCTTC
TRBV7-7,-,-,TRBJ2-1,CASSSGAGSYNEQFF,TGTGCCAGCAGCTCCGGGGCGGGGTCCTACAATGAGCAGTTCTTC
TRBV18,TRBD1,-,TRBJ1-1,CASSGQGRGTEAFF,TGTGCCAGCTCGGGACAGGGGAGGGGCACTGAAGCTTTCTTT
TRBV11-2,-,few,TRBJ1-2,CASSFQGWGGYTF,TGTGCCAGCAGCTTTCAGGGCTGGGGTGGCTACACCTTC
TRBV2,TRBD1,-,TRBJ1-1,CASRFRDRGTEAFF,TGTGCCAGCAGGTTCCGGGACAGGGGCACTGAAGCTTTCTTT
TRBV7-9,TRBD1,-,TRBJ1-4,CASSPGQGGEKLFF,TGTGCCAGCAGTCCGGGACAGGGGGGCGAAAAACTGTTTTTT
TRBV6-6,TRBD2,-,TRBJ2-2,CASRISGGPTGELFF,TGTGCCAGCAGGATTAGCGGGGGGCCTACCGGGGAGCTGTTTTTT
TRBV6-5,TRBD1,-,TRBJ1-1,CASKRTGGGAFF,TGTGCCAGCAAAAGGACAGGTGGGGGGGCTTTCTTT
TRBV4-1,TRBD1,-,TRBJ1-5,CASSRTGSNQPQHF,TGCGCCAGCAGCCGGACAGGGAGCAATCAGCCCCAGCATTTT
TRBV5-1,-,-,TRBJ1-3,CASRRDPAGNTIYF,TGCGCCAGCAGACGAGATCCGGCTGGAAACACCATATATTTT
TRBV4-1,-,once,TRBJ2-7,CASSHGLGSGEQYF,TGCGCCAGCAGCCACGGATTGGGCTCTGGCGAGCAGTACTTC
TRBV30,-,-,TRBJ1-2,CAWSVRGQGREGYTF,TGTGCCTGGAGTGTTCGTGGGCAGGGGAGGGAGGGCTACACCTTC
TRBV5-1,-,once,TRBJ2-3,CASSPTSTTDTQYF,TGCGCCAGCAGCCCCACTAGCACCACAGATACGCAGTATTTT
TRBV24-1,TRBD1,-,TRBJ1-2,CATSDPRTTTGVGGYTF,TGTGCCACCAGTGATCCCCGTACCACTACAGGGGTTGGTGGCTACACCTTC
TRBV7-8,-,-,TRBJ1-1,CASSFRDSENTEAFF,TGTGCCAGCAGCTTCCGGGACTCCGAGAACACTGAAGCTTTCTTT
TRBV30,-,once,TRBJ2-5,CAWSVKETQYF,TGTGCCTGGAGTGTTAAAGAGACCCAGTACTTC
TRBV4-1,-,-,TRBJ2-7,CASSQEGGQGFYEQYF,TGCGCCAGCAGCCAAGAGGGGGGGCAGGGATTCTACGAGCAGTACTTC
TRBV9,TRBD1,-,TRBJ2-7,CASSVGTGESYEQYF,TGTGCCAGCAGCGTAGGGACAGGGGAATCCTACGAGCAGTACTTC
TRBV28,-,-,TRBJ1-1,CASSYPGIPEAFF,TGTGCCAGCAGTTACCCAGGGATACCCGAAGCTTTCTTT
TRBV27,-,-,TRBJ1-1,CASSRGDLNTEAFF,TGTGCCAGCAGTCGGGGGGACCTAAACACTGAAGCTTTCTTT
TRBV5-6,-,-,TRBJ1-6,CASSRRGFNSPLHF,TGTGCCAGCAGCCGCAGGGGATTTAATTCACCCCTCCACTTT
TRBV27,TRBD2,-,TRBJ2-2,CASSLWSGGRTGELFF,TGTGCCAGCAGTTTATGGAGCGGGGGAAGGACCGGGGAGCTGTTTTTT
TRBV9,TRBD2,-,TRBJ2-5,CASSVFSGGAGETQYF,TGTGCCAGCAGCGTATTTAGCGGGGGGGCCGGCGAGACCCAGTACTTC
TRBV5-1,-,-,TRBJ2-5,CASNPQGQETQYF,TGCGCCAGCAACCCACAGGGCCAAGAGACCCAGTACTTC
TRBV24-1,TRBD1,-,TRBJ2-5,CATSEAGGKETQYF,TGTGCCACCAGTGAAGCAGGGGGCAAAGAGACCCAGTACTTC
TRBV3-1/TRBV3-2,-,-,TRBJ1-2,CASSQEGRQALGYTF,TGTGCCAGCAGCCAAGAAGGCCGGCAGGCACTTGGCTACACCTTC
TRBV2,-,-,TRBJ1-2,CASITSNYGYTF,TGTGCCAGCATCACATCGAACTATGGCTACACCTTC
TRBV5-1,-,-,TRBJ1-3,CASSLAGVTSGNTIYF,TGCGCCAGCAGCTTGGCTGGAGTCACTTCTGGAAACACCATATATTTT
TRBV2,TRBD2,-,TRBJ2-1,CASNPLAGEEGEQFF,TGTGCCAGCAATCCGCTAGCGGGGGAAGAGGGTGAGCAGTTCTTC
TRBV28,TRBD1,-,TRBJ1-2,CATSPGQGFGYTF,TGTGCCACCTCTCCAGGACAGGGATTTGGCTACACCTTC
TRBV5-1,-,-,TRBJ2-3,CASSRTSHHSPDTQYF,TGCGCCAGCAGCCGTACTAGTCATCATAGTCCAGATACGCAGTATTTT
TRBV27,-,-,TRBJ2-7,CASRPDRSYEQYF,TGTGCCAGCAGGCCTGACAGGTCCTACGAGCAGTACTTC
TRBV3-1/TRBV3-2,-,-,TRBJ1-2,CASSLRSPDGYTF,TGTGCCAGCAGCCTAAGATCCCCAGATGGCTACACCTTC
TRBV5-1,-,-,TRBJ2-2,CASSQETGELFF,TGCGCCAGCAGCCAAGAGACCGGGGAGCTGTTTTTT
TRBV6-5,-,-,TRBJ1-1,CASSYQRQTEAFF,TGTGCCAGCAGTTACCAACGACAGACTGAAGCTTTCTTT
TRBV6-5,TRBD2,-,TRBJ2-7,CALHMGLAGEQYF,TGTGCCCTACATATGGGACTAGCGGGGGAGCAGTACTTC
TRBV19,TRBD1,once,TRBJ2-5,CASSHWDRALQETQYF,TGTGCCAGTAGTCATTGGGACAGGGCCCTCCAAGAGACCCAGTACTTC